This entry lists 20 T cell receptor beta chains sequenced from one sample in a study of blood T cells in healthy people across ages. The second PCR ran roughly 6 to 11 cycles with a sample-barcoded 5' primer and J-beta primers. TCRdb re-analysed the 5' RACE reads in MiXCR, keeping a single row per CDR3 protein. The sample lists approximately 810,000 distinct CDR3 sequences; roughly 26% were seen once. The material sequenced was blood. Receptors were obtained from an elderly woman in good health.

The chain couples TRBV7-3 to TRBJ2-3, with 7 bases aligning to TRBD2. V trimming: 5 bases; J trimming: 1 base; junction bases outside the gene matches: 6. The CDR3 length is 15 residues. Per the germline V gene, CDR1 is SGHTA and CDR2 is FQGTGA. The CDR3 region is CASSVSGARTDTQYF. Here the CDR3 DNA reads TGTGCCAGCAGCGTAAGCGGGGCCCGCACAGATACGCAGTATTTT.

V is TRBV6-2 or TRBV6-3 and J is TRBJ1-1; tentatively, D is TRBD1 (5 bases). The germline CDR1 and CDR2 sequences are MNHEY and SVGEGT. V was pared by 5 bases and J by 0 bases, with 13 bases between. The CDR3 contains 15 residues. CDR3 in DNA: TGTGCCAGCAGTGGGACTTCAGGGATGAACACTGAAGCTTTCTTT. Its translation is CASSGTSGMNTEAFF.

This clonotype was detected ten times or more. The J gene is TRBJ2-7, the V gene TRBV15; D might be TRBD2 (5 bases). Germline-derived CDR1 and CDR2 are LNHNV and YYDKDF (reference sequence). The germline V and J ends were trimmed by 3 bases and 3 bases, with 9 bases remaining between them. The CDR3 totals 13 residues. In nucleotides, the CDR3 is TGTGCCACCAGCAGGGACTGGGGCTACGAGCAGTACTTC. Protein: CATSRDWGYEQYF.

In the case of this clonotype: A read error may be the cause here, since a much bigger clone is one base away. This chain joins TRBV7-2 and TRBJ2-6; TRBD1 is a possible D gene (5 bases). From germline, CDR1 is SGHTA and CDR2 FQGNSA. The CDR3 contains 14 residues. The CDR3 region has the DNA TGTGCCAGCAGCTTATCCTTTGGGGCCAGCGTCCTGACTTTC. It encodes CASSLSFGASVLTF.

The chain combines TRBV3-1 with TRBJ2-5, with 7 positions matching TRBD1. With the DNA end fitting TRBJ2-1 better, the J assignment may be wrong. Germline V gene sequence: CDR1 LGHDT, CDR2 YNNKEL (reference sequence). This CDR3 region has 17 residues. The CDR3 nucleotides are TGTGCCAGCAGCCAGGAAAGGCCAGGGGGTATCCAAGAGACCCAGTTCTTC. This sequence encodes CASSQERPGGIQETQFF.

With regard to this clonotype: One base away lies a much larger clone, so this may be a sequencing read error. The rearrangement links TRBV5-1 to TRBJ2-7; TRBD2 matches 9 bases. V dropped 1 base and J dropped 7; count of bases not matched to a gene: 9. This CDR3 is 15 amino acids long. Germline CDR1 and CDR2: SGHRS and YFSETQ. The CDR3, as DNA: TGCGCCAGCAGCTTGTTCGGAGCGGGGGGTGATGAGCAGTACTTC. Translation gives CASSLFGAGGDEQYF.

There are a few counts of this clonotype. This may be a read error, as it is one base from a much larger clone. The V call is TRBV12-3 or TRBV12-4, the J call TRBJ1-4; tentative D call: TRBD1 (6 bases). CDR3 length: 16 residues. The CDR3 protein is CASSLSSQGWGEKRFF. The CDR3 DNA follows: TGTGCCAGCAGTTTAAGCAGCCAGGGGTGGGGTGAAAAACGGTTTTTT.

The rearrangement links TRBV15 to TRBJ2-2, with TRBD1 matching over 7 bases. The CDR3 contains 16 residues. CDR1 and CDR2 (germline): LNHNV, YYDKDF (reference sequence). J gave up 1 base and V 2 bases, and 4 bases lay outside the gene matches. The CDR3 coding sequence is TGTGCCACCAGCAGAAGGGGGCAGATGAACACCGGGGAGCTGTTTTTT. Translated: CATSRRGQMNTGELFF. Full variable domain (rest looked up from reference TRBV15 and TRBJ2-2): DAMVIQNPRYQVTQFGKPVTLSCSQTLNHNVMYWYQQKSSQAPKLLFHYYDKDFNNEADTPDNFQSRRPNTSFCFLDIRSPGLGDTAMYLCATSRRGQMNTGELFFGEGSRLTVL.

V and J are TRBV12-3 or TRBV12-4 and TRBJ1-2; D not certain. Trimming shortened V by 6 bases and J by 8 bases, and 10 bases separated the two germline ends. This CDR3 comprises 11 residues. The CDR3 spells CASSTEIGYTF. CDR3 in DNA: TGTGCCAGCAGCACAGAGATCGGCTACACCTTC.

At least ten counts were recorded for this clonotype. The rearrangement links TRBV20-1 to TRBJ2-1, with 10 nucleotides matching TRBD2. The CDR3 is 18 amino acids. V was clipped by 5 bases and J by 0 bases; unmatched bases: 13. Per the germline V gene, CDR1 is DFQATT and CDR2 is SNEGSKA (reference sequence). CDR3 amino acids: CSALPGLAPRSSYNEQFF. The DNA of the CDR3 is TGCAGTGCTCTTCCGGGACTAGCGCCCCGGAGCTCCTACAATGAGCAGTTCTTC.

This clonotype has at least ten counts. Being one base from a much bigger clone, this may be a read error. The chain couples TRBV29-1 to TRBJ2-2, with D maybe TRBD2 (5 bases). The CDR3 loop spans 10 amino acids. CDR1 SQVTM and CDR2 ANQGSEA come from the germline V gene. DNA for the CDR3: TGCAGCGTGGGAGACGGGGAGCGGTTTTTT. It translates to CSVGDGERFF.

A single count supports this clonotype. The chain links TRBV7-2 to TRBJ2-7; TRBD1 matches 9 bases. This CDR3 is 16 amino acids long. Germline V lookup: CDR1 SGHTA, CDR2 FQGNSA. V gave up 11 bases and J gave up 3 bases; unmatched junction bases: 17. The CDR3 spells CAGGLGGGQGYYEQYF. CDR3 sequence (DNA): TGTGCCGGCGGCTTAGGGGGGGGACAGGGATACTACGAGCAGTACTTC. The whole variable domain, filled in from reference TRBV7-2 and TRBJ2-7, reads GAGVSQSPSNKVTEKGKDVELRCDPISGHTALYWYRQSLGQGLEFLIYFQGNSAPDKSGLPSDRFSAERTGGSVSTLTIQRTQQEDSAVYLCAGGLGGGQGYYEQYFGPGTRLTVT.

This clonotype was counted many times. The gene calls are TRBV10-1 and TRBJ2-5; D gene uncertain. CDR1 and CDR2 (germline): WNHNN, SYGVQD (reference sequence). Trimming left V 3 bases short and J 5 bases short, with 13 bases between. CDR3 length: 14 amino acids. In nucleotides, the CDR3 is TGCGCCAGCAGTGAAGATGCGTTCGGGGAGACCCAGTACTTC. It specifies CASSEDAFGETQYF.

The sample holds many counts of this clonotype. The chain joins TRBV6-2 or TRBV6-3 to TRBJ2-1; tentative D call: TRBD2 (7 bases). Germline V CDR1 and CDR2: MNHEY, SVGEGT. The CDR3 extends over 14 amino acids. Trimming shortened V by 10 bases and J by 5 bases, and 18 bases separated the two germline ends. As DNA, the CDR3 is TGTGCCATCAAGAGGGGGGGGGCCAACAATGAGCAGTTCTTC. Translation gives CAIKRGGANNEQFF.

Concerning this clonotype: At one of its ends the junction is not consistent with the germline gene, which may arise from a read error. The chain combines TRBV7-2 with TRBJ2-5, with 12 nucleotides matching TRBD2. The J call may be incorrect, as the DNA end agrees better with TRBJ2-7. CDR1 is SGHTA, CDR2 FQGNSA, per germline. The CDR3 has 14 amino acids. The CDR3 sequence is CAGSSSGGAGEQYF. CDR3 nucleotide sequence: TGTGCCGGCAGCTCTAGCGGGGGGGCAGGCGAGCAGTACTTC.

The chain combines TRBV6-2 or TRBV6-3 with TRBJ1-6, with 7 bases that match TRBD1. In germline, CDR1 is MNHEY, CDR2 SVGEGT. The V segment lost 4 bases and the J segment 15 bases; nucleotides outside the gene matches: 3. The CDR3 has 11 amino acids. As DNA, the CDR3 is TGTGCCAGCAGTTGGACAGGTCTCCTCCACTTT. It translates to CASSWTGLLHF.

This clonotype appeared many times. Here the CDR3 reads CAISPNRYEQYF. CDR3 bases: TGTGCCATCAGTCCCAATAGGTACGAGCAGTACTTC. This sequence joins TRBV10-3 and TRBJ2-7, with D unresolved. Looked up from germline, CDR1 is ENHRY and CDR2 is SYGVKD. The CDR3 consists of 12 residues. With 5 bases removed from V and 4 bases from J, the gap between germline ends came to 9 bases.

This clonotype was recorded at least ten times. V gene TRBV20-1 combines with J gene TRBJ2-3; D is perhaps TRBD1 (6 bases). CDR1 and CDR2 (germline): DFQATT, SNEGSKA (reference sequence). This CDR3 has 14 residues. The V end was cut by 5 bases, the J end by 4 bases, with 16 bases between. The CDR3 nucleotides are TGCAGTGCTCCCCTCCGGACAGCGCCAGATACGCAGTATTTT. This translates into CSAPLRTAPDTQYF.

This clonotype was counted many times. The chain couples TRBV6-2 or TRBV6-3 to TRBJ2-5; D could derive from TRBD1 or TRBD2 (5 bases each). Germline CDR1 reads MNHEY; CDR2 reads SVGEGT. This CDR3 has 15 residues. Trimming stripped 0 bases from V and 5 bases from J, with 13 bases between. Here the CDR3 reads CASSYSTGLSETQYF. CDR3 nucleotide sequence: TGTGCCAGCAGTTACTCGACGGGGCTGAGCGAGACCCAGTACTTC.

A remark on this clonotype: A much more abundant neighbour one base away suggests this may be a read error. The CDR3 carries no conserved terminal phenylalanine or tryptophan, so it likely arises from a read error. The CDR3 reads CAISDGVGAAGEQYV. The CDR3 bases are TGTGCCATCAGTGACGGAGTCGGGGCTGCGGGAGAGCAGTACGTC. This chain uses TRBV10-3 with TRBJ2-5, with TRBD2 matching 7 bases. The CDR3 contains 15 residues. Looked up from germline, CDR1 is ENHRY and CDR2 is SYGVKD. The ends lost 3 bases at V and 11 bases at J; junction bases unmatched: 15.